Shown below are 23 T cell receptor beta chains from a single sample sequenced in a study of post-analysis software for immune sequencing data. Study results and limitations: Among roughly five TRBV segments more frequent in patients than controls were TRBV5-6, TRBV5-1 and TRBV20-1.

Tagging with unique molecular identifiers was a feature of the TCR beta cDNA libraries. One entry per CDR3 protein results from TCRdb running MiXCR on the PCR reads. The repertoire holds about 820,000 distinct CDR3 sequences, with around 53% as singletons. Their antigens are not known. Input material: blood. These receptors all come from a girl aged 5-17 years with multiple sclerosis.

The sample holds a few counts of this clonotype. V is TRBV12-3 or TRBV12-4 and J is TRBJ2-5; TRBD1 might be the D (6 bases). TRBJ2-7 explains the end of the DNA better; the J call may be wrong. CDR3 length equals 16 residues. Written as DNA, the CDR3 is TGTGCCAGCAGACCCGGTTGGGGGCAGGGGCGACACGAGCAGTACTTC. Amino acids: CASRPGWGQGRHEQYF.

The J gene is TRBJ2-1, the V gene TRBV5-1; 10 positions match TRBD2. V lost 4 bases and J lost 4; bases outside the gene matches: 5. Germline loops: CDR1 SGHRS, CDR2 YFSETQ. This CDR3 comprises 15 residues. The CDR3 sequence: CASSRGLAVYNEQFF. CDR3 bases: TGCGCCAGCAGCCGAGGACTAGCGGTTTACAATGAGCAGTTCTTC.

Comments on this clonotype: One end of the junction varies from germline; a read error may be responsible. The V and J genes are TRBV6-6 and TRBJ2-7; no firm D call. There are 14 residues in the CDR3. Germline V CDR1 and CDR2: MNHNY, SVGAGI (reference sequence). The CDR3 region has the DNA TGTGCCGGCAGCTCTCGGTCCGAGCAATACGAGCAGTACTTC. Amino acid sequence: CAGSSRSEQYEQYF.

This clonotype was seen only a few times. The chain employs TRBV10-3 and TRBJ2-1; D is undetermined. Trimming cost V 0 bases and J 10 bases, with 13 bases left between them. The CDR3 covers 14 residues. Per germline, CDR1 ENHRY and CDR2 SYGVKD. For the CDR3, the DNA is TGTGCCATCAGTGAGTCATGGAATAACTACGAGCAGTTCTTC. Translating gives CAISESWNNYEQFF.

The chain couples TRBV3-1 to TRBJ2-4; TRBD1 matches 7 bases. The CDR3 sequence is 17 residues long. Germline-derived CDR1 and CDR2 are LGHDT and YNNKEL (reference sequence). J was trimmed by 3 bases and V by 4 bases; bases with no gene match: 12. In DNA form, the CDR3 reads TGTGCCAGCAGCCCCTCCGCCGGGACAGAGGTCAAAAACATTCAGTACTTC. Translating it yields CASSPSAGTEVKNIQYF.

This CDR3 reads CASSVVPGRGPLEQYF. CDR3 coding DNA: TGTGCCAGCAGCGTCGTTCCAGGGCGGGGTCCCCTCGAGCAGTACTTC. This sequence joins TRBV14 and TRBJ2-7; tentatively, D is TRBD2 (6 bases). This CDR3 is 16 amino acids long. Trimming removed 5 bases at V and 6 bases at J, with 23 bases between. Per germline, CDR1 SGHDN and CDR2 FVKESK.

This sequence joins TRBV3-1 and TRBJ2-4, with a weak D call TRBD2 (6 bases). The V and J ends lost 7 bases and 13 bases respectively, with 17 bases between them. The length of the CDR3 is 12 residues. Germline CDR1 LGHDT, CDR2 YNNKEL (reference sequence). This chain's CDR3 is CASNQKDYQQYF. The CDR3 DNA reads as TGTGCCAGCAACCAGAAGGACTACCAGCAGTACTTC.

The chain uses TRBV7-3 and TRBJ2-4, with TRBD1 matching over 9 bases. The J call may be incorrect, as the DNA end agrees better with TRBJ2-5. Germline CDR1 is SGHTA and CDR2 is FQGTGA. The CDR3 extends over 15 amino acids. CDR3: CASSRGTGNQETQYF. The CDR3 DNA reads TGTGCCAGCAGCCGAGGGACAGGGAATCAAGAGACCCAGTACTTC.

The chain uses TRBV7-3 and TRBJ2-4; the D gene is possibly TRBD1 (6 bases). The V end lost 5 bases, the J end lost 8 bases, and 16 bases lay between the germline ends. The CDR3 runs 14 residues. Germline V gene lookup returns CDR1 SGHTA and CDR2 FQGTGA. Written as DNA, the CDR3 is TGTGCCAGCAGCCCCGGACGGCCAGGGGACATTCAGTACTTC. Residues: CASSPGRPGDIQYF.

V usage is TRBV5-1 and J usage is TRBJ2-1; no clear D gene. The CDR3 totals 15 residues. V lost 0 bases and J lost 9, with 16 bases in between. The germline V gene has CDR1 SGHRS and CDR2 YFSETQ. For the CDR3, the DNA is TGCGCCAGCAGCTTGGCTTCAGGCTTAAAGGCTGAGCAGTTCTTC. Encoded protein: CASSLASGLKAEQFF. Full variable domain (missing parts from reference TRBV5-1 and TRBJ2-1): KAGVTQTPRYLIKTRGQQVTLSCSPISGHRSVSWYQQTPGQGLQFLFEYFSETQRNKGNFPGRFSGRQFSNSRSEMNVSTLELGDSALYLCASSLASGLKAEQFFGPGTRLTVL.

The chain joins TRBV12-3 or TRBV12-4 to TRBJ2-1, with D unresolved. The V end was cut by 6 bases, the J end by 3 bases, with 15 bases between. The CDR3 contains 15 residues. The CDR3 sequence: CASRPPPNGYNEQFF. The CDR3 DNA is TGTGCCAGCAGGCCACCTCCGAACGGCTACAATGAGCAGTTCTTC.

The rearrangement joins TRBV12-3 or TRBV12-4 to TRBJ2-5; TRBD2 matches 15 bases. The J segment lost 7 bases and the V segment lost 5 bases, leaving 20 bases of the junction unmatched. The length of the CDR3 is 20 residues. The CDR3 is CASSPHWTSGGARVDGTQYF. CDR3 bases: TGTGCCAGCAGTCCTCATTGGACTAGCGGGGGGGCGAGGGTTGATGGGACCCAGTACTTC.

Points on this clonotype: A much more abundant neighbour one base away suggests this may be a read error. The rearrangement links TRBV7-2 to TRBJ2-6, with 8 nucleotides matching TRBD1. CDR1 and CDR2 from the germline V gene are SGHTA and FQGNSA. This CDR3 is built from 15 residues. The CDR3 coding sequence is TGTGCCGGCAGCAGACAGGGGTCTGGGGCCAACGTCCTGACTTTC. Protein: CAGSRQGSGANVLTF.

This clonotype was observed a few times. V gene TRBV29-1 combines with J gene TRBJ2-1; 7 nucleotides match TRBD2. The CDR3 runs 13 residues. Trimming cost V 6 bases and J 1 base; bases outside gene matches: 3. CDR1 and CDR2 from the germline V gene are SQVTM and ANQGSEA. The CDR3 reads CSVRTSSYNEQFF. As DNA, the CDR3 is TGCAGCGTACGGACTAGTTCCTACAATGAGCAGTTCTTC.

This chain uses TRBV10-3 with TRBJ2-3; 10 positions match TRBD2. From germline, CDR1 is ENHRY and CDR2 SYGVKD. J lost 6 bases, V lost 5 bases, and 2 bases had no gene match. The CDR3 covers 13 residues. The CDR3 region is CAISSGGADTQYF. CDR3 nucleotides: TGTGCCATCAGTAGCGGGGGGGCGGATACGCAGTATTTT.

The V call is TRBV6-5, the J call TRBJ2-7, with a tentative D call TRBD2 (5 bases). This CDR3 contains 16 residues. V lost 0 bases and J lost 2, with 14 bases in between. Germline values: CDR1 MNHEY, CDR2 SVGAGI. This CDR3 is CASSYSISGVTYEQYF. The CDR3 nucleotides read TGTGCCAGCAGTTACTCGATCAGCGGAGTCACCTACGAGCAGTACTTC.

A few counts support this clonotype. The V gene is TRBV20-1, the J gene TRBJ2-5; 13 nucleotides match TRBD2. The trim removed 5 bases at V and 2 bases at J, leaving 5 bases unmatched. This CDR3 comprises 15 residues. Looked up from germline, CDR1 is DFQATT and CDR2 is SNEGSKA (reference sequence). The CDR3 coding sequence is TGCAGTGCTTCCCGACTAGCGGGGGGACAAGAGACCCAGTACTTC. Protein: CSASRLAGGQETQYF.

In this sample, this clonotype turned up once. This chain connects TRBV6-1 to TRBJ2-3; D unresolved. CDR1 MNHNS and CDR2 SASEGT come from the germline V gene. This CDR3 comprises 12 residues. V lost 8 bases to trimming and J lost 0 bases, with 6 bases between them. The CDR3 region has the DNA TGTGCCAGCGAGAGAAGCACAGATACGCAGTATTTT. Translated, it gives CASERSTDTQYF.

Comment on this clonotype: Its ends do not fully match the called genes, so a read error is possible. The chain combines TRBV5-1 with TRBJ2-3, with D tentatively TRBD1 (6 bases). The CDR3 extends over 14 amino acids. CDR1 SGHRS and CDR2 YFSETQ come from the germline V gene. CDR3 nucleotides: TGCGCCAGCAGCCGCGGACAGAGCACAGATACGCGGTATTTT. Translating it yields CASSRGQSTDTRYF. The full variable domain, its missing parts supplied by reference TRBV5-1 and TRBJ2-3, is KAGVTQTPRYLIKTRGQQVTLSCSPISGHRSVSWYQQTPGQGLQFLFEYFSETQRNKGNFPGRFSGRQFSNSRSEMNVSTLELGDSALYLCASSRGQSTDTRYFGPGTRLTVL.

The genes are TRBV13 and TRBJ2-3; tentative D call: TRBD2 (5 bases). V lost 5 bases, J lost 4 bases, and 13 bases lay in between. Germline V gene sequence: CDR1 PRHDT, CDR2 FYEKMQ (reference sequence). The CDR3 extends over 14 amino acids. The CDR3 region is CASSGPPGADTQYF. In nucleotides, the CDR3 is TGTGCCAGCAGCGGCCCCCCCGGGGCAGATACGCAGTATTTT.

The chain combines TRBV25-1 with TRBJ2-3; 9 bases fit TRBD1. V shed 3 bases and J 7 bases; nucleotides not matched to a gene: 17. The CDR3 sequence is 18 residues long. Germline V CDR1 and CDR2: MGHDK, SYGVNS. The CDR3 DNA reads TGTGCCAGCAGTGAGCTTGCTCCGACAGGGGGAGGGGGGAATACGCAGTATTTT. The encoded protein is CASSELAPTGGGGNTQYF.

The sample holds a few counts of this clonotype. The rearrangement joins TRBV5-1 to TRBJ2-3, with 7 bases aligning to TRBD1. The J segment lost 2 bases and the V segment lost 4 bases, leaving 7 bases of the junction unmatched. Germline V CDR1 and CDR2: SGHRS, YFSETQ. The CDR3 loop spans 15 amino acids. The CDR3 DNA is TGCGCCAGCAGCATTGGGCAGGGGGACACAGATACGCAGTATTTT. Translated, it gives CASSIGQGDTDTQYF.

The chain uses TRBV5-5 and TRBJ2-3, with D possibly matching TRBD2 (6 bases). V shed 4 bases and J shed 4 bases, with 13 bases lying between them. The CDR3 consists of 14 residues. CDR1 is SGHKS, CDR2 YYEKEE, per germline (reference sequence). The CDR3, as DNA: TGTGCCAGCAGCCCACCGGGAGTCCCAGATACGCAGTATTTT. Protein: CASSPPGVPDTQYF.